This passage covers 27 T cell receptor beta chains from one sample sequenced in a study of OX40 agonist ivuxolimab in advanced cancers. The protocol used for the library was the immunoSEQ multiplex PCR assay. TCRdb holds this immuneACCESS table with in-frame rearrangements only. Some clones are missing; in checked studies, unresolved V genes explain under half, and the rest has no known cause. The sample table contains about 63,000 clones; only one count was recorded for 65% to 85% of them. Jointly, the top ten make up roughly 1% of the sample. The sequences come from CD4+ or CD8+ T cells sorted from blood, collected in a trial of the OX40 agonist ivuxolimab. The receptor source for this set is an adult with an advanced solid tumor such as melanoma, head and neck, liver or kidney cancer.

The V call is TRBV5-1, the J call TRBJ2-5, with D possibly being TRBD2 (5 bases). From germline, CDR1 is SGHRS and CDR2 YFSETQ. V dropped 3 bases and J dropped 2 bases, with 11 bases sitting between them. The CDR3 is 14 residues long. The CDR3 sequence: CASSSDSIQETQYF. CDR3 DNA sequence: TGCGCCAGCAGCTCGGACTCCATACAAGAGACCCAGTACTTC.

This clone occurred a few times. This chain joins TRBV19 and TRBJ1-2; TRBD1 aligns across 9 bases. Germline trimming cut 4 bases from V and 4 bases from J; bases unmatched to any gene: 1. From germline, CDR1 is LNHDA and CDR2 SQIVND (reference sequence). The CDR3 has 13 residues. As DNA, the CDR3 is TGTGCCAGTAGTACGGGACAGGGCTATGGCTACACCTTC. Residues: CASSTGQGYGYTF.

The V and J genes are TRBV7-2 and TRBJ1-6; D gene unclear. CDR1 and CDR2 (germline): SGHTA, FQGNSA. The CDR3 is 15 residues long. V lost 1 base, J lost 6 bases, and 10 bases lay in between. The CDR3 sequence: CASSLVGQTNSPLHF. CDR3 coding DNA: TGTGCCAGCAGCTTAGTAGGTCAGACTAATTCACCCCTCCACTTT.

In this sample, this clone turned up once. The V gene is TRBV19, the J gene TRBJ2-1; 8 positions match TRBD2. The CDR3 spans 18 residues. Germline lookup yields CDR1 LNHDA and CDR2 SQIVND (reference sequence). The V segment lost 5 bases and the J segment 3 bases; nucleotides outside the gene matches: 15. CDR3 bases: TGTGCCAGTAGTCCGGGACTAGGGAGACTGGCCGGCTACAATGAGCAGTTCTTC. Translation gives CASSPGLGRLAGYNEQFF.

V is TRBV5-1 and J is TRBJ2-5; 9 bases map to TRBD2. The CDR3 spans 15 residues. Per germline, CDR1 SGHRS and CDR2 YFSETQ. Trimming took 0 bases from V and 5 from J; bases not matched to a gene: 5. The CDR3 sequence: CASSLGRGGHETQYF. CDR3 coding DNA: TGCGCCAGCAGCTTGGGGCGGGGGGGCCATGAGACCCAGTACTTC.

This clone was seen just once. Here the CDR3 DNA reads TGTGCCAGCACCAGGACAGGGGGGTATGGCTACACCTTC. It is translated as CASTRTGGYGYTF. The V call is TRBV6-1, the J call TRBJ1-2; 10 bases fit TRBD1. The ends lost 7 bases at V and 5 bases at J; junction bases unmatched: 4. The CDR3 is made up of 13 amino acids. Germline loops: CDR1 MNHNS, CDR2 SASEGT.

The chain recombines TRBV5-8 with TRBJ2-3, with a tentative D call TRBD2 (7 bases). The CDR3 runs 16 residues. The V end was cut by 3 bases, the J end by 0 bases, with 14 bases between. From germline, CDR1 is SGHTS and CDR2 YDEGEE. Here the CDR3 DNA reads TGTGCCAGCAGCTGGGGGGCTAGCGGCAGCACAGATACGCAGTATTTT. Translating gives CASSWGASGSTDTQYF.

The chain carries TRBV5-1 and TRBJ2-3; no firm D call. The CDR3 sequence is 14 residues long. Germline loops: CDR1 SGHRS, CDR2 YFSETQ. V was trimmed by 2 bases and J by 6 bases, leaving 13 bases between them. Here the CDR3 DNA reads TGCGCCAGCAGCTTTGGGTCGTACCTTGATACGCAGTATTTT. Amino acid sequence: CASSFGSYLDTQYF. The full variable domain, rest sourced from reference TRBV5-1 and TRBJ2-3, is KAGVTQTPRYLIKTRGQQVTLSCSPISGHRSVSWYQQTPGQGLQFLFEYFSETQRNKGNFPGRFSGRQFSNSRSEMNVSTLELGDSALYLCASSFGSYLDTQYFGPGTRLTVL.

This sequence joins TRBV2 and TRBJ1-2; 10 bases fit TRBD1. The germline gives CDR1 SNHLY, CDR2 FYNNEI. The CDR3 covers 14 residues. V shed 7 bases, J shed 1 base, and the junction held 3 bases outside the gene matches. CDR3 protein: CASKGTGVNYGYTF. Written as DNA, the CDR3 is TGTGCCAGCAAGGGGACAGGGGTTAACTATGGCTACACCTTC.

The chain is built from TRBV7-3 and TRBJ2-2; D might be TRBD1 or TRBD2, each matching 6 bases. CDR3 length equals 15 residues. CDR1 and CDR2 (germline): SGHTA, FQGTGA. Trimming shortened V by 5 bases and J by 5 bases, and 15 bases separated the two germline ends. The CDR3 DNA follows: TGTGCCAGCAGCCCAAATGGGGGGCAAACCGGGGAGCTGTTTTTT. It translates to CASSPNGGQTGELFF.

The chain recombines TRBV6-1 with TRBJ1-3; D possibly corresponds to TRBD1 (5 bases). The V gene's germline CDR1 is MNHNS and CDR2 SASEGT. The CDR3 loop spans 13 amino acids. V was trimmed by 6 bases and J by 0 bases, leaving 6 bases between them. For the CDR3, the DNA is TGTGCCAGCAGACAGGTCTCTGGAAACACCATATATTTT. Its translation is CASRQVSGNTIYF.

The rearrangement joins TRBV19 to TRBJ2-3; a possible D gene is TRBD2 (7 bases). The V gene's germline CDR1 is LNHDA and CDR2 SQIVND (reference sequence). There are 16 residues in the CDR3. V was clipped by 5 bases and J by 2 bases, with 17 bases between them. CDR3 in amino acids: CASSLLKGGNTDTQYF. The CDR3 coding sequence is TGTGCCAGTAGTCTGCTGAAGGGGGGGAACACAGATACGCAGTATTTT.

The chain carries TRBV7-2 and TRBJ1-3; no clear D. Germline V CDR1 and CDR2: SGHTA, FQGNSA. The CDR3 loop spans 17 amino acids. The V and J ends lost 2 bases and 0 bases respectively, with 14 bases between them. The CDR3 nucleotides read TGTGCCAGCAGCTTAATGGGTACCCACGCCTCTGGAAACACCATATATTTT. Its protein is CASSLMGTHASGNTIYF.

CDR3 region: CASSELNEPPRDEQFF. Here the CDR3 DNA reads TGTGCCAGCAGTGAACTTAACGAACCCCCCAGGGATGAGCAGTTCTTC. J is TRBJ2-1 and V is TRBV28, with D possibly being TRBD1 (5 bases). The CDR3 has 16 residues. With 5 bases removed from V and 8 bases from J, the gap between germline ends came to 22 bases. CDR1 is MDHEN and CDR2 is SYDVKM in the germline V gene.

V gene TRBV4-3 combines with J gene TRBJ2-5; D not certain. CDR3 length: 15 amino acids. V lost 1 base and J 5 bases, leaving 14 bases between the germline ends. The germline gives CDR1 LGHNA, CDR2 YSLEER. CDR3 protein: CASSQVVGRPETQYF. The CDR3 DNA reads TGCGCCAGCAGCCAAGTTGTTGGCCGCCCGGAGACCCAGTACTTC.

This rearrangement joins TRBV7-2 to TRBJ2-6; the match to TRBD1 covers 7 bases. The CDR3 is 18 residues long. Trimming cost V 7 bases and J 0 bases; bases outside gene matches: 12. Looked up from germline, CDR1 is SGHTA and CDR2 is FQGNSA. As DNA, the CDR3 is TGTGCCAGCACCCGAACTGGGACAGCGAACTCTGGGGCCAACGTCCTGACTTTC. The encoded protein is CASTRTGTANSGANVLTF.

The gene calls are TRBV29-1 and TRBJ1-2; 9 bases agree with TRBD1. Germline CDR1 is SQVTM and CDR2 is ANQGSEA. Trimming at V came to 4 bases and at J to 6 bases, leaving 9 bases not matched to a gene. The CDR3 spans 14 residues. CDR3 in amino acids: CSVVTGGLGNGYTF. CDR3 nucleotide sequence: TGCAGCGTTGTAACAGGGGGCTTGGGGAATGGCTACACCTTC.

The CDR3 DNA sequence: TGTGCCAGCAGCCCCGCTGAAGGGCGGGGCGGGGAGCTGTTTTTT. This translates into CASSPAEGRGGELFF. V usage is TRBV6-4 and J usage is TRBJ2-2; TRBD2 is a possible D gene (6 bases). This CDR3 contains 15 residues. CDR1 and CDR2 (germline): MRHNA, SNTAGT. Trimming cost V 6 bases and J 7 bases, with 18 bases left between them.

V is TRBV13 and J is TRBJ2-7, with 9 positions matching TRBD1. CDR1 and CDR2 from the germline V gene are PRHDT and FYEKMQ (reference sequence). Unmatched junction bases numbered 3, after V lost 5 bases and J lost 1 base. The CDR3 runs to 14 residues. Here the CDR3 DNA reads TGTGCCAGCAGCAAGACAGGGGGATCCTACGAGCAGTACTTC. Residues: CASSKTGGSYEQYF.

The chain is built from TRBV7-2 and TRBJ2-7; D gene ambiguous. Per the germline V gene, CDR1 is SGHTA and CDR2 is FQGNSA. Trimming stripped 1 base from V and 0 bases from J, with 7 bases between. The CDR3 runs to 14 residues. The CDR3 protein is CASSLEASSYEQYF. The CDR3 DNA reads TGTGCCAGCAGCTTAGAGGCCAGCTCCTACGAGCAGTACTTC.

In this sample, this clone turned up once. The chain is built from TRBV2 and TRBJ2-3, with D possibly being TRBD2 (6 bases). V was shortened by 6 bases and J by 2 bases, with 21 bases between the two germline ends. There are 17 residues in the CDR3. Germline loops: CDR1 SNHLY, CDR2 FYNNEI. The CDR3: CASRREAGLWDTDTQYF. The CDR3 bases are TGTGCCAGCAGGCGAGAGGCGGGGTTGTGGGACACAGATACGCAGTATTTT.

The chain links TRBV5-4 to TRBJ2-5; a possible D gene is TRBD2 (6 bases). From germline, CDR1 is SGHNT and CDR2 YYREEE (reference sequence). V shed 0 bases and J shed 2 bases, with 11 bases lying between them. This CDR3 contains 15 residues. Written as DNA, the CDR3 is TGTGCCAGCAGCTTGGGTCTAGCGTCTCAAGAGACCCAGTACTTC. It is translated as CASSLGLASQETQYF.

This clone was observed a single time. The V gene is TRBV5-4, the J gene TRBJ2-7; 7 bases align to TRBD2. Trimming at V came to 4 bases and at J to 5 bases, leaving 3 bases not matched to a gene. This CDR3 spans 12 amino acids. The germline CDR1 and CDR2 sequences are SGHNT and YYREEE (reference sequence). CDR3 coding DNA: TGTGCCAGCAGCAGTACTAGCGACGAGCAGTACTTC. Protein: CASSSTSDEQYF.

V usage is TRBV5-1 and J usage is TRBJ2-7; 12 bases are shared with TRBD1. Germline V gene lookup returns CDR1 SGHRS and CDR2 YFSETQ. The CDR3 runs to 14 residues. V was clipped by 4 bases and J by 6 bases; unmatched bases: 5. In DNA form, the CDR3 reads TGCGCCAGCAGCATGGGACAGGGGGCAAGCGAGCAGTACTTC. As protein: CASSMGQGASEQYF.

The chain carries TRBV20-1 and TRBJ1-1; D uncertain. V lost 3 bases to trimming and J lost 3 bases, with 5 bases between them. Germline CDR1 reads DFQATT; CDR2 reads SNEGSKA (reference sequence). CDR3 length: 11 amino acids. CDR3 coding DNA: TGCAGTGCTAGCTATGACACTGAAGCTTTCTTT. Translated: CSASYDTEAFF.

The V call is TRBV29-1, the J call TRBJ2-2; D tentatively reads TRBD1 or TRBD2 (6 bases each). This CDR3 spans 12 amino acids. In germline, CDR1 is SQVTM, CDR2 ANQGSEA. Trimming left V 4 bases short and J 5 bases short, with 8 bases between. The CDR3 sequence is CSVVGGTGELFF. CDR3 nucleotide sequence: TGCAGCGTTGTAGGGGGGACCGGGGAGCTGTTTTTT.

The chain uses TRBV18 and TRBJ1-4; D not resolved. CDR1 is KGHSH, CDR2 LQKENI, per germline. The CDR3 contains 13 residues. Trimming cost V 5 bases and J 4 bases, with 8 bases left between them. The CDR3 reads CASSSSFNEKLFF. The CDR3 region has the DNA TGTGCCAGCTCAAGTAGCTTTAATGAAAAACTGTTTTTT.